Given below is one T cell receptor (gamma chain) in context. Mismatch with germline at one junction end may stem from a read error. These data originate in a study of human gamma delta and Vdelta1 T cells. The CDR3 extends over 18 amino acids. From germline, CDR1 is GITISATS and CDR2 ISYDGTV (reference sequence). TCRdb called clones from the PCR reads again using CATT. The sample contains over 300 gamma-chain clones, about 4.3% of which appear only once. The sample comprised differentiated CD27- Vdelta1 gamma-delta T cells from blood. The receptor was derived from a human donor in good health. The rearrangement uses TRGV9 and TRGJP. CDR3 amino acids: CALREVIPQELGKKIEVF. The CDR3 DNA is TGTGCCTTGCGTGAGGTGATCCCCCAAGAGTTGGGCAAAAAAATCGAGGTATTT.